Listed below are T cell receptor beta chains from one sample, sequenced in a study of T cells in localized non-small cell lung cancer. Method: immunoSEQ multiplex PCR; TCRdb's copy keeps in-frame clones and lacks some. The data hold fewer than 2,500 clones, with over 15% observed a single time. Sequencing was performed on normal lung tissue next to the tumor, taken before any cancer treatment. The source is a male donor aged 60 or over with stage I non-small cell lung cancer. Both conserved end residues are part of each CDR3. The D gene is left open where the match is weak. Only part of the rows carry a size: once, few, many, or a class if the clone is expanded.

V	D	size	J	CDR3	DNA
TRBV11-3	TRBD2	many	TRBJ2-3	CASIRLAASDTQYF	TGTGCCAGCATCAGACTAGCGGCCTCGGATACGCAGTATTTT
TRBV5-1	-	-	TRBJ1-3	CASSLVGGLTDTIYF	TGCGCCAGCAGCTTGGTGGGGGGTTTGACGGACACCATATATTTT
TRBV19	-	-	TRBJ1-5	CASSLSGPYYSNQPQHF	TGTGCCAGTAGTCTCTCGGGCCCGTACTATAGCAATCAGCCCCAGCATTTT
TRBV11-3	-	-	TRBJ2-7	CASSLQGDSYEQYF	TGTGCCAGCAGCTTACAGGGAGACTCCTACGAGCAGTACTTC
TRBV12-2	-	-	TRBJ2-5	CATSEPGQRQETQYF	TGTGCCACCTCAGAACCGGGACAGCGACAAGAGACCCAGTACTTC
TRBV11-3	-	medium-sized	TRBJ2-1	CASSLDVGTAKYNEQFF	TGTGCCAGCAGCTTAGACGTTGGGACCGCTAAGTACAATGAGCAGTTCTTC
TRBV11-3	-	few	TRBJ2-5	CASSLYGNQETQYF	TGTGCCAGCAGCCTATACGGCAACCAAGAGACCCAGTACTTC
TRBV18	TRBD1	-	TRBJ2-7	CASSLSDRDEQYF	TGTGCCAGCTCACTCTCGGACAGGGATGAGCAGTACTTC
TRBV5-1	TRBD1	-	TRBJ1-1	CASSGDRGKDEAFF	TGCGCCAGCAGCGGGGACAGGGGAAAGGATGAAGCTTTCTTT
TRBV6-8	-	few	TRBJ2-5	CASSYQAARQETQYF	TGTGCCAGCAGTTACCAGGCCGCACGCCAAGAGACCCAGTACTTC
TRBV11-3	-	few	TRBJ2-7	CASSLGGGNYEQYF	TGTGCCAGCAGCTTAGGAGGGGGAAACTACGAGCAGTACTTC
TRBV11-3	TRBD1	-	TRBJ1-4	CASSPRQGSNEKLFF	TGTGCCAGCAGCCCGCGACAGGGCTCTAATGAAAAACTGTTTTTT
TRBV6-8	-	medium-sized	TRBJ2-3	CASSVQGQSTDTQYF	TGTGCCAGCAGTGTCCAGGGGCAGAGCACAGATACGCAGTATTTT
TRBV11-3	-	medium-sized	TRBJ1-2	CASSPTAVVDYGYTF	TGTGCCAGCAGCCCTACAGCGGTAGTGGACTATGGCTACACCTTC
TRBV10-3	-	medium-sized	TRBJ2-4	CAISENAGLAKNIQYF	TGTGCCATCAGTGAGAATGCGGGTCTAGCCAAAAACATTCAGTACTTC
TRBV11-3	TRBD1	medium-sized	TRBJ1-2	CASSLGGQGKYGYTF	TGTGCCAGCAGCTTAGGAGGACAGGGGAAGTATGGCTACACCTTC
TRBV9	-	many	TRBJ2-3	CASSPTRDTQYF	TGTGCCAGCAGCCCCACTAGGGATACGCAGTATTTT
TRBV11-3	-	-	TRBJ1-1	CASSLVGAVGTEAFF	TGTGCCAGCAGCCTAGTAGGGGCGGTTGGGACTGAAGCTTTCTTT
TRBV25-1	-	-	TRBJ2-5	CASSELGGVGETQYF	TGTGCCAGCAGTGAATTGGGCGGGGTTGGGGAGACCCAGTACTTC
TRBV18	TRBD1	-	TRBJ2-7	CASSGGTGTSYEQYF	TGTGCCAGCTCAGGTGGGACAGGGACATCCTACGAGCAGTACTTC
TRBV19	-	-	TRBJ1-2	CASSIRQTHGYTF	TGTGCCAGTAGTATCCGGCAGACCCATGGCTACACCTTC
TRBV10-3	-	few	TRBJ1-4	CAISEGLGGEEKLFF	TGTGCCATCAGTGAGGGACTTGGGGGAGAGGAAAAACTGTTTTTT
TRBV6-8	-	few	TRBJ1-2	CASSYGRGPSTSSIGYTF	TGTGCCAGCAGTTACGGTCGGGGGCCCTCCACTTCCTCTATAGGCTACACCTTC
TRBV9	-	-	TRBJ2-7	CASSDRLGPYEQYF	TGTGCCAGCAGCGACAGACTGGGTCCCTACGAGCAGTACTTC
TRBV6-8	TRBD2	few	TRBJ2-7	CASSWEGWSYEQYF	TGTGCCAGCAGTTGGGAGGGTTGGTCCTACGAGCAGTACTTC
TRBV11-3	-	many	TRBJ2-3	CASSSRQMVSTDTQYF	TGTGCCAGCAGCTCCCGACAGATGGTGAGCACAGATACGCAGTATTTT
TRBV19	-	large	TRBJ1-1	CASSDGGEAFF	TGTGCCAGTAGTGACGGAGGTGAAGCTTTCTTT
TRBV11-3	-	medium-sized	TRBJ2-1	CASSLDPGEYNEQFF	TGTGCCAGCAGCTTAGATCCAGGGGAATACAATGAGCAGTTCTTC
TRBV19	-	-	TRBJ1-1	CASSIDSGTEAFF	TGTGCCAGTAGTATAGATTCAGGCACTGAAGCTTTCTTT
TRBV9	-	medium-sized	TRBJ1-3	CASSVVGGNTIYF	TGTGCCAGCAGCGTAGTCGGGGGAAACACCATATATTTT
TRBV18	TRBD2	-	TRBJ2-1	CASSPPGSGGHNEQFF	TGTGCCAGCTCACCCCCGGGAAGCGGGGGGCACAATGAGCAGTTCTTC
TRBV5-1	TRBD1	-	TRBJ2-7	CASSLGTGPYEQYF	TGCGCCAGCAGCTTGGGGACAGGGCCCTACGAGCAGTACTTC
TRBV6-8	TRBD2	few	TRBJ2-7	CASSAGTSGKDEQYF	TGTGCCAGCAGTGCGGGGACTAGCGGGAAGGACGAGCAGTACTTC
TRBV11-3	TRBD1	large	TRBJ2-3	CASSLGDRPDTQYF	TGTGCCAGCAGCTTAGGGGACAGGCCAGATACGCAGTATTTT
TRBV6-8	-	-	TRBJ1-1	CASSYPGAPNTEAFF	TGTGCCAGCAGTTACCCCGGGGCCCCAAACACTGAAGCTTTCTTT
TRBV9	TRBD2	medium-sized	TRBJ2-2	CASSGRTSGSDTGELFF	TGTGCCAGCAGCGGACGGACTAGCGGGAGTGACACCGGGGAGCTGTTTTTT
TRBV6-1	-	few	TRBJ2-3	CASSEVAGETDTQYF	TGTGCCAGCAGTGAAGTTGCAGGGGAGACAGATACGCAGTATTTT
TRBV15	-	few	TRBJ1-4	CATRPLTGPTNEKLFF	TGTGCCACCAGACCCCTTACAGGACCAACTAATGAAAAACTGTTTTTT
TRBV11-3	-	many	TRBJ2-7	CASSLGQGFTYSYEQYF	TGTGCCAGCAGCTTAGGTCAGGGATTCACTTACTCCTACGAGCAGTACTTC
TRBV6-8	-	-	TRBJ2-1	CASSQTINNEQFF	TGTGCCAGCAGTCAGACGATTAACAATGAGCAGTTCTTC
TRBV18	-	few	TRBJ1-3	CASSPQRTRNSGNTIYF	TGTGCCAGCTCACCACAGAGGACCAGGAACTCTGGAAACACCATATATTTT
TRBV21-1	-	-	TRBJ1-2	CASSSWGQDYGYTF	TGTGCCAGCAGCTCTTGGGGACAGGACTATGGCTACACCTTC
TRBV11-3	-	few	TRBJ1-2	CASSFTQGANYGYTF	TGTGCCAGCAGCTTTACGCAGGGCGCTAACTATGGCTACACCTTC